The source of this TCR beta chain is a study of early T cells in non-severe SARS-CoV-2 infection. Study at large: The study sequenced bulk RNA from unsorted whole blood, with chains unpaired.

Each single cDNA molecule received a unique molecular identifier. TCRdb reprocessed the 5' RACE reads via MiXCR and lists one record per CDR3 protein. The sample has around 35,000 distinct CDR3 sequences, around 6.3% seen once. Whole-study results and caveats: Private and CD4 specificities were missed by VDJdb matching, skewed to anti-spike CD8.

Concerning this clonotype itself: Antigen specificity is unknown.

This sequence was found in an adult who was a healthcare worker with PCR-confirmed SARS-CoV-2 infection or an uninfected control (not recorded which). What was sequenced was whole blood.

CDR3 amino acids: CASSVGGTEAFF. The CDR3 DNA sequence: TGTGCCAGCAGTGTGGGGGGCACTGAAGCTTTCTTT. The gene calls are TRBV2 and TRBJ1-1, with a weak D call TRBD1 (5 bases). CDR3 size: 12 residues. Per germline, CDR1 SNHLY and CDR2 FYNNEI. V was shortened by 4 bases and J by 4 bases, with 7 bases between the two germline ends.